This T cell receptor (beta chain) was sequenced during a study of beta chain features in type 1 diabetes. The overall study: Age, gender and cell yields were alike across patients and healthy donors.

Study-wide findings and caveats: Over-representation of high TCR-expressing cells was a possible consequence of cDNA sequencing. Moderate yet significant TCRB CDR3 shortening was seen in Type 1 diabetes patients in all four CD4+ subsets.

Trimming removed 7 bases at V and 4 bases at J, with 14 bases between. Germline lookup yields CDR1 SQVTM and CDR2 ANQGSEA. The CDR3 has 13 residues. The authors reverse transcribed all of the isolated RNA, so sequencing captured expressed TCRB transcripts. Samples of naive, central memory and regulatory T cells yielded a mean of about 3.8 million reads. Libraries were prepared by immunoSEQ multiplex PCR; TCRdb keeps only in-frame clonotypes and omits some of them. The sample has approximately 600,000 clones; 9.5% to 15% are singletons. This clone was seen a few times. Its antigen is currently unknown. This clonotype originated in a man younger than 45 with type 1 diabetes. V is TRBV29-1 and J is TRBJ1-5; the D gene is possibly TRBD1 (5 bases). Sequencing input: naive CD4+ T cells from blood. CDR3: CSAKSQGNQPQHF. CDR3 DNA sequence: TGCAGCGCCAAGAGTCAGGGTAATCAGCCCCAGCATTTT.